Listed below are T cell receptor beta chains from one sample, sequenced in a study of cytomegalovirus exposure and HLA in healthy donors. TCRdb's copy holds only in-frame clones and misses some; the assay was immunoSEQ multiplex PCR. Found here are roughly 100,000 clones, 70% to 75% of them singletons; the top ten hold around 1.3%. Sequenced material: PBMCs. All receptors come from a man aged 35-49 years in good health and CMV-seronegative. Each CDR3 is given without its conserved first and last residue. D genes are given only for firm matches.

v_call,d_call,j_call,cdr3_aa
TRBV5-1,TRBD1,TRBJ2-5,ASSLGDREETQY
TRBV5-4,NA,TRBJ1-1,ASSVSGVNTEAF
TRBV7-2,NA,TRBJ2-3,ASRPTGSTDTQY
TRBV7-2,NA,TRBJ2-5,ASSSEGGAFQETQY
TRBV5-6,TRBD2,TRBJ2-2,ASSLSSGLAGELF
TRBV5-4,NA,TRBJ2-7,ASSSGGESVYEQY
TRBV29-1,NA,TRBJ1-5,SVGHAGQPQH
TRBV7-5,NA,TRBJ2-1,VRSFSPGGSGGDEQF
TRBV14,TRBD1,TRBJ2-5,ASSLNRGSETQY
TRBV27,TRBD1,TRBJ1-1,ASIQTGANTEAF
TRBV7-2,NA,NA,ASSLVPYEQY
TRBV25-1,NA,TRBJ1-1,ASTRGQNTEAF
TRBV30,NA,NA,AWSVMGSYSYEQY
TRBV28,TRBD2,TRBJ2-7,ASSLGLADYEQY
TRBV19,NA,TRBJ1-4,ASSGEINEKLF
TRBV7-9,TRBD2,NA,ASSLGLAGGGDEQY
TRBV7-8,TRBD2,TRBJ2-3,ASSFSAGGDTQY
TRBV27,TRBD1,TRBJ1-2,ASSLGLAGGGYT
TRBV5-1,NA,TRBJ2-3,ASSLSRGTDTQY
TRBV5-6,TRBD1,TRBJ1-6,ASSLEPGGGSPLH
TRBV27,NA,TRBJ2-1,ASSLGGYGYNEQF
TRBV5-1,TRBD2,TRBJ2-3,ASSPGTSGGTDTQY
TRBV18,NA,TRBJ2-5,ASSAISTETQY
TRBV5-4,TRBD2,TRBJ2-3,ASRNGGRGGRDTQY
TRBV9,NA,TRBJ2-3,ASSVEVVATQY
TRBV27,NA,TRBJ1-5,ASSLSPSGSYQPQH
TRBV2,TRBD2,TRBJ2-3,ASSEAPVSGGNTDTQY
TRBV27,NA,TRBJ2-5,ASSLFGQETQY
TRBV6-1,NA,TRBJ1-1,ASEAFEAMNTEAF
TRBV29-1,NA,TRBJ1-2,SVEWSAFGYGYT
TRBV25-1,NA,TRBJ1-6,ASSVRTSYNSPLH
TRBV7-9,NA,TRBJ1-1,ASSIGVEDTEAF
TRBV2,NA,TRBJ2-1,ASSPAQGEF
TRBV25-1,NA,NA,ASSVSLVGYEQY
TRBV5-1,NA,TRBJ2-7,ASSLVTGPEQY
TRBV9,TRBD2,TRBJ2-1,ASSDVTSVNEQF
TRBV29-1,TRBD2,TRBJ2-7,SVAGTSGRASYEQY
TRBV11-2,NA,TRBJ2-7,ASSLGLRGLYEQY
TRBV4-1,TRBD2,TRBJ2-2,ASSQEGLAPNTGELF
TRBV4-1,NA,TRBJ2-5,ASSHPLETQY
TRBV29-1,NA,TRBJ2-5,SVEGGRGGLGEETQY
TRBV6-6,NA,TRBJ1-2,ASSRTGNYGYT
TRBV28,NA,TRBJ2-7,ASTRSRPYEQY
TRBV9,NA,TRBJ2-3,ASSVATGDTQY
TRBV11-2,NA,TRBJ1-2,ASSLRGYNYGYT
TRBV30,TRBD1,TRBJ1-2,AWTRDRYYGYT
TRBV30,NA,TRBJ1-6,AWSQAVSPLH
TRBV5-1,NA,TRBJ2-1,ASSFEGWEQF
TRBV6-6,NA,TRBJ1-2,ASSPQGPVNGYT
TRBV5-1,NA,TRBJ2-3,ASSITGDTQY
TRBV5-1,TRBD1,TRBJ1-1,ASSLGDRGLGRNTEAF
TRBV4-1,NA,TRBJ1-6,ASSQVPPVNSPLH
TRBV19,TRBD1,TRBJ2-7,ASGQESSYEQY
TRBV4-2,TRBD1,TRBJ2-1,ASSQVGRGQGDNEQF
TRBV2,TRBD1,TRBJ2-1,ASSVLTGQGFNEQF